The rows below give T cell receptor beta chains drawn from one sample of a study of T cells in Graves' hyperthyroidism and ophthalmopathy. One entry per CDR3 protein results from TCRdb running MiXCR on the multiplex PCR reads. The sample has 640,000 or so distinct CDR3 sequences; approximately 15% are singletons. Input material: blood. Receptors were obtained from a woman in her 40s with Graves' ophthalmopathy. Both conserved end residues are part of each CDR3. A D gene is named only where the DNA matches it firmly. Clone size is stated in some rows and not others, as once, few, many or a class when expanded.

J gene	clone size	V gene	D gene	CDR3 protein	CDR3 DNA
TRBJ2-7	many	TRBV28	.	CASGDGVAYEQYF	TGTGCCAGCGGCGACGGGGTGGCCTACGAGCAGTACTTC
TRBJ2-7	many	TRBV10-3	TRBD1	CAIGGTGAYEQYF	TGTGCCATCGGCGGGACAGGGGCCTACGAGCAGTACTTC
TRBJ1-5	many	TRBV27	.	CASSLQKNQPQHF	TGTGCCAGCAGTTTACAGAAAAATCAGCCCCAGCATTTT
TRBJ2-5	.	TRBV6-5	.	CASSFSGGGGLQETQYF	TGTGCCAGCAGTTTTTCAGGTGGGGGGGGCCTACAAGAGACCCAGTACTTC
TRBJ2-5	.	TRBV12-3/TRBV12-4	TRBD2	CASSPTSGRGTQYF	TGTGCCAGCAGTCCGACTAGCGGGAGGGGGACCCAGTACTTC
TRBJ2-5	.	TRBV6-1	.	CASSKPTGPQETQYF	TGTGCCAGCAGTAAACCGACAGGACCCCAAGAGACCCAGTACTTC
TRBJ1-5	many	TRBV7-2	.	CASSLLGGSNQPQHF	TGTGCCAGCAGCTTATTGGGGGGAAGCAATCAGCCCCAGCATTTT
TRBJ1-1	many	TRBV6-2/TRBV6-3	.	CASSYSFYREAFF	TGTGCCAGCAGTTACAGTTTTTACAGGGAAGCTTTCTTT
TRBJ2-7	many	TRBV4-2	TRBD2	CASSQELAGSYEQYF	TGTGCCAGCAGCCAAGAGCTAGCGGGAAGCTACGAGCAGTACTTC
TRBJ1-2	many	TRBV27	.	CASSLSKAWGRDYGYTF	TGTGCCAGCAGTTTATCGAAGGCTTGGGGGCGCGACTATGGCTACACCTTC
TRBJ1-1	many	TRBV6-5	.	CASSSWTDMNTEAFF	TGTGCCAGCAGTTCCTGGACAGACATGAACACTGAAGCTTTCTTT
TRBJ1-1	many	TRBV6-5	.	CASSYSNTGANTEAFF	TGTGCCAGCAGTTACTCGAATACCGGAGCTAACACTGAAGCTTTCTTT
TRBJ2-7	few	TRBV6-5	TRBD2	CASSLQGLAGGYLKF	TGTGCCAGCAGTCTACAGGGACTAGCGGGCGGGTACCTCAAATTC
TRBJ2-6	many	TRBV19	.	CASSLSTSPSGANVLTF	TGTGCCAGTAGTCTTTCGACGTCACCCTCTGGGGCCAACGTCCTGACTTTC
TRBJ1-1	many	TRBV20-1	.	CSPAVDSSNTEAFF	TGCAGTCCCGCCGTGGACAGTTCGAACACTGAAGCTTTCTTT
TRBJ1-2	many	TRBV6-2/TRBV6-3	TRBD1	CASSYLQTGGYGYTF	TGTGCCAGCAGTTACTTACAGACAGGGGGCTATGGCTACACCTTC
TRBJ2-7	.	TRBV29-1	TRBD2	CSVFLAGLHEQYF	TGCAGCGTTTTTCTAGCGGGACTACACGAGCAGTACTTC
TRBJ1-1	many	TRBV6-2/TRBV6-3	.	CASFHRPGNTEAFF	TGTGCCAGCTTTCACAGGCCGGGGAACACTGAAGCTTTCTTT
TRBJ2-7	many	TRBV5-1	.	CASSLDLHYEQYF	TGCGCCAGCAGCTTGGATCTCCACTACGAGCAGTACTTC
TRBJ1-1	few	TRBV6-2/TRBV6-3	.	CASSYQTPTEAFF	TGTGCCAGCAGTTACCAGACACCGACTGAAGCTTTCTTT
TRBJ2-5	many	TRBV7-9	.	CASSHDQGYGETQYF	TGTGCCAGCAGCCACGACCAGGGGTACGGAGAGACCCAGTACTTC
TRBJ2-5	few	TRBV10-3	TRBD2	CAISEQTSGRETQYF	TGTGCCATCAGTGAGCAGACTAGCGGGAGGGAGACCCAGTACTTC
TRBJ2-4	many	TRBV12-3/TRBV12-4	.	CASSRPYTNIQYF	TGTGCCAGCTCCCGACCGTACACAAACATTCAGTACTTC
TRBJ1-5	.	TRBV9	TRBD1	CASSTTGVDQPQHF	TGTGCCAGCAGCACGACAGGGGTGGACCAGCCCCAGCATTTT
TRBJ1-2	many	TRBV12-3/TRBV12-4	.	CASSLGASYGYTF	TGTGCCAGCAGTTTGGGGGCCTCCTATGGCTACACCTTC
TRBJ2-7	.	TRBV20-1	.	CSAGGGASTYEQYF	TGCAGTGCTGGGGGTGGGGCGTCTACCTACGAGCAGTACTTC
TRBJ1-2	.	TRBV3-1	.	CASSYTSQGAHGYTF	TGTGCCAGCTCCTACACTTCTCAGGGAGCCCATGGCTACACCTTC
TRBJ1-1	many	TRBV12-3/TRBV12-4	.	CASSFTRTPGTEAFF	TGTGCCAGCAGCTTTACCCGAACCCCGGGCACTGAAGCTTTCTTT
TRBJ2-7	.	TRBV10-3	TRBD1	CAIRTGTTESYEQYF	TGTGCCATCAGGACAGGGACAACTGAGTCCTACGAGCAGTACTTC
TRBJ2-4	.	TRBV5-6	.	CASSLATQLAKNIQYF	TGTGCCAGCAGCTTGGCCACACAGCTAGCCAAAAACATTCAGTACTTC
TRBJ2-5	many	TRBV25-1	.	CASRAGGETQYF	TGTGCCAGCAGGGCCGGCGGAGAGACCCAGTACTTC
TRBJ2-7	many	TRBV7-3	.	CASSHQALSEQYF	TGTGCCAGCAGCCACCAGGCACTCTCCGAGCAGTACTTC
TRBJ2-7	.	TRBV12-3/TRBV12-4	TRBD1	CASSDPGQPDYEQYF	TGTGCCAGCAGCGATCCGGGACAGCCTGACTACGAGCAGTACTTC
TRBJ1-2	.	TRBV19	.	CASSLTLNYGYTF	TGTGCCAGTAGTCTGACATTGAACTATGGCTACACCTTC
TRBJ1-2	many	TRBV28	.	CASSPPASYGYTF	TGTGCCAGCAGCCCCCCCGCCTCCTATGGCTACACCTTC
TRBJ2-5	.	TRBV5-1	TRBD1	CASSLGQGAFRETQYF	TGCGCCAGCAGCTTGGGACAGGGGGCATTCAGAGAGACCCAGTACTTC
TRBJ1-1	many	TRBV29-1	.	CSAVGQLSTEAFF	TGCAGCGCAGTCGGACAGCTAAGCACTGAAGCTTTCTTT
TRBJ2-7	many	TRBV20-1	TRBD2	CSAIAGGYEQYF	TGCAGTGCTATAGCGGGAGGCTACGAGCAGTACTTC
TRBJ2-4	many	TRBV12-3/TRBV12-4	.	CASSLLVENIQYF	TGTGCCAGCAGTTTGTTAGTGGAGAACATTCAGTACTTC
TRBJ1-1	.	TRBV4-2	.	CASSQDPNGVAFF	TGTGCCAGCAGCCAAGACCCTAACGGGGTAGCTTTCTTT
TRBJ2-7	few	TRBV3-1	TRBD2	CASSPGLTNYEQYF	TGTGCCAGCAGCCCGGGACTAACTAACTACGAGCAGTACTTC
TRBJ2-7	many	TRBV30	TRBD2	CAWSSGRAYEQYF	TGTGCCTGGAGTTCTGGGAGGGCCTACGAGCAGTACTTC
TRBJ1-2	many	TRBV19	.	CAARAGAKLNYGYTF	TGTGCCGCTCGGGCGGGGGCTAAACTAAACTATGGCTACACCTTC
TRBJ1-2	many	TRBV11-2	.	CASSLGWSGSLGGYTF	TGTGCCAGCAGCTTAGGATGGTCAGGCTCCCTGGGTGGCTACACCTTC
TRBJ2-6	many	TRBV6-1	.	CASSVPQGFSGANVLTF	TGTGCCAGCAGTGTGCCACAGGGTTTCTCTGGGGCCAACGTCCTGACTTTC
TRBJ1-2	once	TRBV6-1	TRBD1	CASSNNRGSTYGYTF	TGTGCCAGCTCCAACAACAGGGGTAGCACCTATGGCTACACCTTC
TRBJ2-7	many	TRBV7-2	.	CASSPPGLWAYEQYF	TGTGCCAGCAGCCCGCCGGGGTTATGGGCCTACGAGCAGTACTTC
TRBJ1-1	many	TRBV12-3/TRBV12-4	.	CASSLAIERNTEAFF	TGTGCCAGCAGTTTAGCGATTGAGAGGAACACTGAAGCTTTCTTT
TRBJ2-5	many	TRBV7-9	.	CASSFYEGAETQYF	TGTGCCAGCAGCTTCTACGAGGGAGCGGAGACCCAGTACTTC
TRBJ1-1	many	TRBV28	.	CASSLRVPGTEAFF	TGTGCCAGCAGTTTAAGGGTGCCAGGGACTGAAGCTTTCTTT
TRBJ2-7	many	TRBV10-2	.	CASSPQGAPRSSYF	TGCGCCAGCAGTCCCCAAGGGGCCCCTAGGAGCAGTTACTTC
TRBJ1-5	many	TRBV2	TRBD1	CASRGQGGQPQHF	TGTGCCAGCAGGGGACAGGGAGGTCAGCCCCAGCATTTT
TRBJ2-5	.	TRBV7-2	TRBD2	CASSGKGKETQYF	TGTGCCAGTAGCGGGAAGGGGAAAGAGACCCAGTACTTC
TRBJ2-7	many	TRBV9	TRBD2	CASSGLARGEQYF	TGTGCCAGCAGCGGACTAGCCAGAGGGGAGCAGTACTTC
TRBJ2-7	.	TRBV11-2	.	CASSLVGAGNSYEQYF	TGTGCCAGCAGCTTAGTAGGGGCAGGCAACTCCTACGAGCAGTACTTC